These 8 T cell receptor beta chains came from one sample sequenced in a study of post-analysis software for immune sequencing data. Broader study findings: Several TRBV segments (TRBV5-6, TRBV5-1 and TRBV20-1 among them) occurred more frequently in patients than in controls.

The antigens of these receptors remain unknown. TCR beta cDNA libraries included unique molecular identifiers. A single record per CDR3 protein comes from TCRdb applying MiXCR to the PCR reads. The table has about 820,000 distinct CDR3 sequences, around 53% seen once. The sample taken for sequencing was blood. These receptors came from a girl between 5 and 17 years old with multiple sclerosis.

The rearrangement links TRBV4-1 to TRBJ2-1, with a weak D call TRBD1 (7 bases). CDR1 is MGHRA and CDR2 is YSYEKL in the germline V gene. The CDR3 runs 15 residues. V was pared by 1 base and J by 8 bases, with 15 bases between. As DNA, the CDR3 is TGCGCCAGCAGCCAAGGTGCAGGGGGGACGGATGAGCAGTTCTTC. This gives the protein CASSQGAGGTDEQFF.

The chain joins TRBV29-1 to TRBJ2-1; D not resolved. The CDR3 runs 14 residues. V was clipped by 7 bases and J by 8 bases, with 21 bases between them. Germline V gives CDR1 SQVTM, CDR2 ANQGSEA. The CDR3 DNA reads as TGCAGCGCCCTTGGGTGGTTAGTCACCGATGAGCAGTTCTTC. Translation: CSALGWLVTDEQFF.

This clonotype was recorded many times. The V gene is TRBV29-1, the J gene TRBJ2-1; 9 bases line up with TRBD2. The germline V gene encodes CDR1 SQVTM and CDR2 ANQGSEA. The length of the CDR3 is 15 residues. V trimming: 2 bases; J trimming: 5 bases; junction bases outside the gene matches: 7. CDR3 in amino acids: CSVESASGTNNEQFF. The CDR3 DNA reads TGCAGCGTTGAATCTGCTAGCGGGACAAACAATGAGCAGTTCTTC.

V and J are TRBV3-1 and TRBJ2-1, with 10 bases identical to TRBD2. The CDR3 runs to 17 residues. Unmatched junction bases numbered 12, after V lost 4 bases and J lost 6 bases. Germline loops: CDR1 LGHDT, CDR2 YNNKEL (reference sequence). This CDR3 reads CASSPRIGSGRCNEQFF. CDR3 coding DNA: TGTGCCAGCAGCCCTCGCATTGGTAGCGGGAGGTGCAATGAGCAGTTCTTC.

The V gene is TRBV12-3 or TRBV12-4, the J gene TRBJ2-3; TRBD1 or TRBD2 may be the D gene (5 bases each). V lost 3 bases to trimming and J lost 3 bases, with 13 bases between them. The CDR3 has 15 amino acids. DNA of the CDR3: TGTGCCAGCAGTTTTCACGGGGCAGGAACAGATACGCAGTATTTT. Residues: CASSFHGAGTDTQYF.

The V and J genes are TRBV7-3 and TRBJ2-3; tentatively, D is TRBD1 (6 bases). The germline CDR1 and CDR2 sequences are SGHTA and FQGTGA. The length of the CDR3 is 15 residues. V dropped 6 bases and J dropped 2 bases, with 15 bases sitting between them. The CDR3 region has the DNA TGTGCCAGCAGGTTAGACGGACAGATCACAGATACGCAGTATTTT. Translated, it gives CASRLDGQITDTQYF.

This chain joins TRBV18 and TRBJ2-7; D remains unclear. Trimming stripped 1 base from V and 2 bases from J, with 6 bases between. From germline, CDR1 is KGHSH and CDR2 LQKENI. CDR3 length equals 13 residues. CDR3 region: CASSPQVTYEQYF. The CDR3, as DNA: TGTGCCAGCTCACCACAGGTGACCTACGAGCAGTACTTC.

This clonotype was observed a handful of times. The chain uses TRBV29-1 and TRBJ2-1, with TRBD1 matching over 10 bases. The CDR3 spans 18 residues. The ends lost 4 bases at V and 3 bases at J; junction bases unmatched: 15. Germline loops: CDR1 SQVTM, CDR2 ANQGSEA. CDR3 protein: CSVGPGQGPSSFYNEQFF. CDR3 bases: TGCAGCGTTGGTCCGGGACAGGGGCCATCATCCTTCTACAATGAGCAGTTCTTC.